The clone carrying this TCR beta chain was seen only once. What it binds is not known. This entry comes from a study of pediatric ulcerative colitis. Produced via immunoSEQ multiplex PCR; TCRdb's table is partial and in-frame only. Found here are 15,000 or so clones, 85% to 90% of them singletons; the top ten hold over 0.9%. The CDR3 contains 12 residues. The germline V gene has CDR1 GTSNPN and CDR2 SVGIG (reference sequence). Deletions cut 1 base from V and 4 bases from J, with 4 bases between. General study findings and limits: Total lymphocyte DNA, not sorted subsets, was the template. Clonal expansions reduced rectal repertoire diversity in acute severe colitis. A couple of rectal CDR3 clonotypes occurred in all ulcerative colitis patients.

Sequences were obtained from blood. The chain is built from TRBV30 and TRBJ2-2; D unclear. This clonotype originated in a boy aged 5-17 years with moderate ulcerative colitis. CDR3 bases: TGTGCCTGGAGTGAGTCCACCGGGGAGCTGTTTTTT. Amino acids: CAWSESTGELFF. Complete variable domain (other parts from reference TRBV30 and TRBJ2-2): SQTIHQWPATLVQPVGSPLSLECTVEGTSNPNLYWYRQAAGRGLQLLFYSVGIGQISSEVPQNLSASRPQDRQFILSSKKLLLSDSGFYLCAWSESTGELFFGEGSRLTVL.